These T cell receptor beta chains were read from a single sample in a study of T cell repertoires in cytomegalovirus infection. TCRdb redid the calling of the reads with MiXCR, one entry per CDR3 protein. Here the sample spans about 900,000 distinct CDR3 sequences, around a third being singletons. No cognate antigen is known for these TCRs. Material: cultured CD8+ T cells from PBMCs, obtained from culture after CMV antigen stimulation. These receptor sequences come from a human donor in good health (CMV status not recorded). Some clones in this sample may be carry-over from other donors' samples. Both conserved end residues are part of each CDR3. Fields, in order: V gene, D gene, clone size, J gene, CDR3 DNA, CDR3 protein. The D gene is left open where the match is weak. Size is omitted from some rows. Given values are once, few, many or a class for expanded clones.

>TRBV5-4|NA|few|TRBJ2-3
TGTGCCAGCAGCTTGGAAGGTAGCCTAACAGATACGCAGTATTTT
CASSLEGSLTDTQYF
>TRBV28|NA|NA|TRBJ1-5
TGTGCCAGCAGTTTGGTGTGGGGAGACTATAGCAATCAGCCCCAGCATTTT
CASSLVWGDYSNQPQHF
>TRBV29-1|TRBD1|NA|TRBJ2-4
TGCAGCGTTTACGGTCGACAGGGGGCAGCCAAAAACATTCAGTACTTC
CSVYGRQGAAKNIQYF
>TRBV11-2|NA|many|TRBJ2-1
TGTGCCAGCAGCTTCAGACAGCTCTACAATGAGCAGTTCTTC
CASSFRQLYNEQFF
>TRBV20-1|TRBD2|NA|TRBJ2-3
TGCAGTGCTAGAGACCTTGTCGGACTAGCGGGGGGGACTAGCACAGATACGCAGTATTTT
CSARDLVGLAGGTSTDTQYF
>TRBV19|NA|few|TRBJ2-4
TGTGCCAGTAGTATGGGCCCCACGGGACTAGCCAAAAACATTCAGTACTTC
CASSMGPTGLAKNIQYF
>TRBV6-2/TRBV6-3|TRBD2|NA|TRBJ2-1
TGTGCCAGCAGTTACGGCGGGGGGGATGAGCAGTTCTTC
CASSYGGGDEQFF
>TRBV19|TRBD2|few|TRBJ2-1
TGTGCCAGTAGTATGGGCGGGGGGGTCGATGAGCAGTTCTTC
CASSMGGGVDEQFF
>TRBV19|TRBD1|NA|TRBJ2-2
TGTGCCAGTAGCCAACCCGGGACAGGCTTTCCTAACACCGGGGAGCAGTTTTTT
CASSQPGTGFPNTGEQFF
>TRBV12-3/TRBV12-4|NA|few|TRBJ1-1
TGTGCCAGCAGTTTGGGGGCCCAGGGTCGACGGAACACTGAAGCTTTCTTT
CASSLGAQGRRNTEAFF
>TRBV20-1|NA|NA|TRBJ2-3
TGCAGTGCTAGAGATAGAGGGGGGCGGGTGGGAGATACGCAGTATTTT
CSARDRGGRVGDTQYF